Each of the 8 T cell receptor beta chains below was sequenced from the same sample in a study of Graves' ophthalmopathy and Graves' hyperthyroidism. Amplification of TCR beta CDR3 regions used RNA transcripts. First-round RT-PCR used HTBI primers; second-round multiplex PCR followed. TCRdb passed the multiplex PCR reads through MiXCR, listing each CDR3 protein once. The sample gives approximately 160,000 distinct CDR3 sequences, 30% to 45% of which show up once; roughly 5.8% is in the top ten. Material for sequencing was peripheral blood. Receptors originate from a woman aged 40-49 years with Graves' ophthalmopathy.

This clonotype was observed at least ten times. V and J are TRBV12-3 or TRBV12-4 and TRBJ1-3; D is unresolved. The length of the CDR3 is 12 residues. V was shortened by 2 bases and J by 4 bases, with 3 bases between the two germline ends. CDR3 DNA sequence: TGTGCCAGCAGTTTATTCGGAAACACCATATATTTT. This sequence encodes CASSLFGNTIYF.

This clonotype was seen repeatedly, ten times or more. The chain uses TRBV7-9 and TRBJ1-5, with 7 positions matching TRBD1. The CDR3 is 14 amino acids. V lost 5 bases to trimming and J lost 5 bases; unmatched junction nucleotides: 6. Germline V CDR1 and CDR2: SEHNR, FQNEAQ (reference sequence). CDR3 sequence (DNA): TGTGCCAGCAGCCCTGACAGGGCAGATCAGCCCCAGCATTTT. It specifies CASSPDRADQPQHF.

This clonotype was counted at least ten times. The V and J genes are TRBV6-1 and TRBJ2-7; TRBD1 might be the D (6 bases). This CDR3 comprises 15 residues. Germline CDR1 reads MNHNS; CDR2 reads SASEGT. Trimming stripped 8 bases from V and 3 bases from J, with 20 bases between. In nucleotides, the CDR3 is TGTGCCAGCGGCCAAGGTGGGGACATTAGCTACGAGCAGTACTTC. Its protein is CASGQGGDISYEQYF.

This clonotype was counted ten times or more. CDR3 sequence (DNA): TGTGCCTGGAATCGGGGCGCCTCAGAAAACTACGAGCAGTACTTC. It codes for CAWNRGASENYEQYF. This chain links TRBV30 with TRBJ2-7; D may correspond to TRBD1 or TRBD2 (5 bases each). Trimming took off 4 bases at V and 3 bases at J, with 19 bases between the two ends. This CDR3 comprises 15 residues. From germline, CDR1 is GTSNPN and CDR2 SVGIG (reference sequence). The whole variable domain, remainder taken from reference TRBV30 and TRBJ2-7, is SQTIHQWPATLVQPVGSPLSLECTVEGTSNPNLYWYRQAAGRGLQLLFYSVGIGQISSEVPQNLSASRPQDRQFILSSKKLLLSDSGFYLCAWNRGASENYEQYFGPGTRLTVT.

This clonotype was observed a few times. The J gene is TRBJ2-5, the V gene TRBV6-1; the match to TRBD1 covers 7 bases. The length of the CDR3 is 14 residues. Germline assignment: CDR1 MNHNS and CDR2 SASEGT. Unmatched junction bases numbered 6, after V lost 6 bases and J lost 2 bases. Here the CDR3 reads CASRQAGGQETQYF. The CDR3 DNA sequence: TGTGCCAGCAGACAAGCAGGGGGACAAGAGACCCAGTACTTC.

A word on this clonotype: One junction end does not reproduce the germline sequence, and a read error may be involved. The chain links TRBV11-2 to TRBJ1-5, with D hard to call. CDR1 is SGHAT and CDR2 is FQNNGV in the germline V gene. This CDR3 spans 15 amino acids. The CDR3 loop is CASSLDSADYQLQHF. CDR3 bases: TGTGCCAGCAGCTTAGATTCGGCTGATTATCAGCTCCAGCATTTT. The variable domain in full, completed from reference TRBV11-2 and TRBJ1-5, reads EAGVAQSPRYKIIEKRQSVAFWCNPISGHATLYWYQQILGQGPKLLIQFQNNGVVDDSQLPKDRFSAERLKGVDSTLKIQPAKLEDSAVYLCASSLDSADYQLQHFGDGTRLSIL.

This clonotype was detected only once. The CDR3 nucleotides are TGTGCCACCAGCAGTTCGGTGGGTCAAGAGACCCAGTACTTC. This translates into CATSSSVGQETQYF. This chain connects TRBV15 to TRBJ2-5; D unclear. The CDR3 length is 14 residues. V gave up 3 bases and J gave up 2 bases, with 10 bases separating them. From germline, CDR1 is LNHNV and CDR2 YYDKDF (reference sequence).

Ten or more counts support this clonotype. The chain uses TRBV28 and TRBJ1-2; TRBD1 matches at 8 bases. From germline, CDR1 is MDHEN and CDR2 SYDVKM. The CDR3 is 13 residues long. Unmatched junction bases numbered 9, after V lost 9 bases and J lost 6 bases. DNA of the CDR3: TGTGCCAGTGGGACAGGTGTGATCAATGGCTACACCTTC. This translates into CASGTGVINGYTF.